The T cell receptor (beta chain) under discussion was sequenced for a study of blood T cell repertoires in COVID-19. Study-level background: Acute and convalescent COVID-19 specimens originated in the United States, Italy and Spain. T cells, B-cell-depleted T cells, or PBMCs supplied cDNA or gDNA.

In the source study's methods: Estimation of nucleated cell counts relied on the amplification of reference gene primers. Measured with immunoSEQ multiplex PCR; TCRdb has only the in-frame clones, and not every one. D and trimming come from the DNA, and the V and J calls and clone size come from that table. The sample has 90,000 to 120,000 clones; about two thirds are singletons. The specimen was peripheral blood. The origin of this receptor is a middle-aged woman with acute or convalescent COVID-19.

The CDR3 coding sequence is TGCGCCAGCCAAGGTCAGGGGAGTAGCACAGATACGCAGTATTTT. It yields the protein CASQGQGSSTDTQYF. This chain uses TRBV5-1 with TRBJ2-3, with D perhaps matching TRBD1 (6 bases). CDR3 size: 15 residues. Germline V lookup: CDR1 SGHRS, CDR2 YFSETQ. Trimming removed 7 bases from V and 0 bases from J, with 15 bases in between.